This entry describes one T cell receptor (beta chain). Here immunoSEQ multiplex PCR was the method, and the copy in TCRdb shows in-frame clones only, minus some. The table has 55,000 to 85,000 clones, about 90% seen once. This entry is derived from a study of T cell changes during pregnancy in multiple sclerosis. The CDR3 runs to 15 residues. V was pared by 0 bases and J by 4 bases, with 5 bases of the junction left unmatched. Per the germline V gene, CDR1 is SGHNT and CDR2 is YENEEA. The receptor was derived from a female donor with multiple sclerosis, enrolled in a pregnancy study. This specimen was peripheral blood, taken after pregnancy. The chain employs TRBV11-3 and TRBJ1-1; 7 positions match TRBD1. CDR3 nucleotide sequence: TGTGCCAGCAGCTTAGACAGGGGGTTCGTCACTGAAGCTTTCTTT. As protein: CASSLDRGFVTEAFF.